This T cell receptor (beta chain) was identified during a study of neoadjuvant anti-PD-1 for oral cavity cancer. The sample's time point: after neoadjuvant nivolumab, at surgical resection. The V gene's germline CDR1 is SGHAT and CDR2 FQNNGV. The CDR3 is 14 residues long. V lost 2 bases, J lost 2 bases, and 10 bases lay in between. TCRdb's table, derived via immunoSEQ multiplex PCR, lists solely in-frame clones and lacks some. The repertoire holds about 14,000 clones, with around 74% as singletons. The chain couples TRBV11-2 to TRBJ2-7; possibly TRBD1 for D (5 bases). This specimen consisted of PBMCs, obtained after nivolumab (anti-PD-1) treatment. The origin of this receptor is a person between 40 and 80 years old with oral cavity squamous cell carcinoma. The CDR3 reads CASSLFGAPYEQYF. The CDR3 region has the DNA TGTGCCAGCAGCTTATTTGGGGCTCCCTACGAGCAGTACTTC.